The 10 T cell receptor beta chains below come from one sample, sequenced in a study of blood T cell repertoires in COVID-19. Profiling relied on immunoSEQ multiplex PCR, and the TCRdb table lists in-frame clones only, not all of them. Of approximately 280,000 clones in the sample, 89% were seen once. Sequenced material: peripheral blood. Receptor source: a woman aged 55-70 years with acute or convalescent COVID-19.

The chain joins TRBV19 to TRBJ2-2; TRBD2 might be the D (7 bases). With 3 bases removed from V and 5 bases from J, the gap between germline ends came to 16 bases. CDR1 is LNHDA, CDR2 SQIVND, per germline (reference sequence). CDR3 length equals 16 residues. The CDR3 sequence: CASSILGLGGTGELFF. In nucleotides, the CDR3 is TGTGCCAGTAGTATCCTCGGACTAGGGGGGACCGGGGAGCTGTTTTTT.

CDR3 loop: CASSLQAFERGEETQYF. The CDR3 nucleotides are TGTGCCAGCAGCTTACAAGCGTTCGAGCGGGGGGAAGAGACCCAGTACTTC. V gene TRBV7-6 combines with J gene TRBJ2-5; 9 bases are shared with TRBD2. V shed 2 bases, J shed 3 bases, and the junction held 10 bases outside the gene matches. This CDR3 contains 17 residues. The germline V gene has CDR1 SGHVS and CDR2 FNYEAQ.

The rearrangement uses TRBV19 and TRBJ1-5, with D hard to call. Germline values: CDR1 LNHDA, CDR2 SQIVND (reference sequence). Trimming cost V 3 bases and J 7 bases, with 13 bases left between them. The CDR3 covers 14 residues. The CDR3 DNA reads as TGTGCCAGTAGTATTGGGCAGGCCTCGCAGCCCCAGCATTTT. As protein: CASSIGQASQPQHF.

V and J are TRBV5-1 and TRBJ2-2, with 9 bases aligning to TRBD2. The CDR3 sequence is 13 residues long. V lost 8 bases and J lost 7; bases outside the gene matches: 6. Germline CDR1 and CDR2: SGHRS and YFSETQ. The CDR3 protein is CASAGLADGELFF. The CDR3 DNA follows: TGCGCCAGTGCGGGACTAGCTGACGGGGAGCTGTTTTTT.

In nucleotides, the CDR3 is TGTGCCAGCAGTTTAGGAGTACATCAGCCCCAGCATTTT. Protein product: CASSLGVHQPQHF. This chain connects TRBV27 to TRBJ1-5; D gene uncertain. V was pared by 2 bases and J by 5 bases, with 7 bases between. Germline CDR1 and CDR2: MNHEY and SMNVEV (reference sequence). The CDR3 totals 13 residues.

The chain uses TRBV4-3 and TRBJ2-5, with D maybe TRBD2 (5 bases). Germline V gene lookup returns CDR1 LGHNA and CDR2 YSLEER. This CDR3 contains 17 residues. With 0 bases removed from V and 0 bases from J, the gap between germline ends came to 14 bases. The CDR3 DNA is TGCGCCAGCAGCCAAGATTACGGGGTTGGGTACCAAGAGACCCAGTACTTC. This codes for CASSQDYGVGYQETQYF.

The chain recombines TRBV4-3 with TRBJ1-2; D might be TRBD1 (6 bases). CDR1 and CDR2 (germline): LGHNA, YSLEER. This CDR3 spans 15 amino acids. The V and J ends lost 4 bases and 2 bases respectively, with 14 bases between them. Written as DNA, the CDR3 is TGCGCCAGCAGCCTACGCCGGGGGGGCAACTATGGCTACACCTTC. This encodes CASSLRRGGNYGYTF.

Comments on this clone: This sample includes further DNA sequences coding for the same CDR3. This rearrangement joins TRBV24-1 to TRBJ1-5, with 8 bases that match TRBD1. V shed 3 bases, J shed 3 bases, and the junction held 6 bases outside the gene matches. Per germline, CDR1 KGHDR and CDR2 SFDVKD. The CDR3 length is 16 residues. The CDR3, as DNA: TGTGCCACCAGTGATCCTCGGACAGGGAACAATCAGCCCCAGCATTTT. It encodes CATSDPRTGNNQPQHF.

This chain links TRBV29-1 with TRBJ1-2; 8 bases fit TRBD1. Germline loops: CDR1 SQVTM, CDR2 ANQGSEA. Trimming cost V 1 base and J 7 bases; bases outside gene matches: 5. This CDR3 is built from 13 residues. CDR3 protein: CSVEGGQGGGYTF. DNA for the CDR3: TGCAGCGTTGAAGGAGGACAGGGCGGTGGCTACACCTTC.

V and J are TRBV27 and TRBJ1-5; TRBD1 is a possible D gene (6 bases). Germline V gene lookup returns CDR1 MNHEY and CDR2 SMNVEV (reference sequence). The V end was cut by 6 bases, the J end by 10 bases, with 16 bases between. This CDR3 comprises 13 residues. CDR3 amino acids: CASSLDSQGPQHF. In DNA, the CDR3 is TGTGCCAGCAGCTTGGACAGCCAGGGACCCCAGCATTTT.